The 18 T cell receptor beta chains given below trace back to one sample, sequenced in a study of regulatory and conventional T cells in RAG deficiency. Conventional CD4+ T cells were sorted from blood as CD25-low CD127-high cells. Only in-frame clones appear in the TCRdb table, and some are missing; sequencing was by immunoSEQ multiplex PCR. The table lists some 20,000 clones, 90% to 95% of them singletons. The same sample was also studied in work on regulatory T cells. That source adds: Amplification used 52 TRBV primers and 13 TRBJ primers.

Sequencing was carried out using CD4+ T cells sorted from blood. The source of these receptors is a human donor in good health.

The chain carries TRBV6-1 and TRBJ2-3; perhaps TRBD1 as D (6 bases). This CDR3 is 15 amino acids long. The germline V and J ends were trimmed by 6 bases and 1 base, with 14 bases remaining between them. Germline CDR1 is MNHNS and CDR2 is SASEGT. The CDR3 region has the DNA TGTGCCAGCAGAGGTCGCAGGGGAGGCACAGATACGCAGTATTTT. As protein: CASRGRRGGTDTQYF.

The chain links TRBV7-8 to TRBJ2-5; D unresolved. CDR1 SGHVS and CDR2 FQNEAQ come from the germline V gene. This CDR3 has 14 residues. The ends were cut back, 4 bases at V and 5 bases at J, with 14 bases in the middle. The CDR3 reads CASSYSRLRETQYF. The CDR3 DNA sequence: TGTGCCAGCAGCTATAGTAGGTTACGGGAGACCCAGTACTTC.

The chain is built from TRBV5-1 and TRBJ2-5; 8 positions match TRBD1. CDR1 and CDR2 (germline): SGHRS, YFSETQ. This CDR3 has 15 amino acids. V lost 4 bases and J lost 5; bases outside the gene matches: 10. The CDR3, as DNA: TGCGCCAGCAGCGGCGGACAGGGTGGCATCGAGACCCAGTACTTC. Translating it yields CASSGGQGGIETQYF.

The chain carries TRBV5-1 and TRBJ1-2; D possibly corresponds to TRBD1 (6 bases). Germline loops: CDR1 SGHRS, CDR2 YFSETQ. The length of the CDR3 is 14 residues. The germline V and J ends were trimmed by 4 bases and 0 bases, with 10 bases remaining between them. The CDR3 is CASSGGQPNYGYTF. The CDR3 DNA follows: TGCGCCAGCAGCGGAGGACAGCCTAACTATGGCTACACCTTC.

The genes are TRBV2 and TRBJ1-4; unclear D gene. CDR3 length equals 14 residues. Germline-derived CDR1 and CDR2 are SNHLY and FYNNEI. The ends were cut back, 4 bases at V and 6 bases at J, with 12 bases in the middle. The CDR3 loop reads CASSGGRGYEKLFF. Here the CDR3 DNA reads TGTGCCAGCAGTGGAGGAAGAGGGTATGAAAAACTGTTTTTT.

This chain joins TRBV14 and TRBJ2-3; 7 bases are shared with TRBD2. The CDR3 loop spans 17 amino acids. Unmatched junction bases numbered 10, after V lost 3 bases and J lost 1 base. The germline CDR1 and CDR2 sequences are SGHDN and FVKESK. CDR3 amino acids: CASSHAGGSGGTDTQYF. The CDR3 nucleotides are TGTGCCAGCAGCCACGCCGGGGGGAGCGGGGGCACAGATACGCAGTATTTT.

This chain connects TRBV28 to TRBJ1-1, with TRBD1 identical over 7 bases. The germline V gene has CDR1 MDHEN and CDR2 SYDVKM. CDR3 length: 15 residues. V lost 6 bases, J lost 4 bases, and 11 bases stayed unmatched. The CDR3 DNA sequence: TGTGCCAGCAGCCTAGGGGGCGCCGGGGGCACTGAAGCTTTCTTT. This sequence encodes CASSLGGAGGTEAFF.

This chain joins TRBV11-3 and TRBJ2-7, with D tentatively TRBD2 (5 bases). V shed 1 base and J shed 5 bases, with 6 bases lying between them. Germline CDR1 is SGHNT and CDR2 is YENEEA. This CDR3 is 12 amino acids long. This chain's CDR3 is CASSLGGNEQYF. As DNA, the CDR3 is TGTGCCAGCAGCTTAGGAGGGAACGAGCAGTACTTC.

The rearrangement uses TRBV15 and TRBJ2-1, with 9 bases that match TRBD2. Looked up from germline, CDR1 is LNHNV and CDR2 is YYDKDF (reference sequence). The J segment lost 9 bases and the V segment lost 3 bases, leaving 9 bases of the junction unmatched. CDR3 length: 15 residues. The CDR3 spells CATSRGLAASAEQFF. The CDR3 bases are TGTGCCACCAGCAGGGGACTAGCTGCCTCGGCTGAGCAGTTCTTC.

The chain recombines TRBV19 with TRBJ2-1; TRBD2 matches at 7 bases. The CDR3 spans 16 residues. The germline gives CDR1 LNHDA, CDR2 SQIVND (reference sequence). V lost 7 bases and J lost 0; bases outside the gene matches: 9. The CDR3 nucleotides are TGTGCCAGTAAGAGTTCGGGCGGGAGCTCCTACAATGAGCAGTTCTTC. Translation: CASKSSGGSSYNEQFF. The full variable domain, completed using reference TRBV19 and TRBJ2-1, is DGGITQSPKYLFRKEGQNVTLSCEQNLNHDAMYWYRQDPGQGLRLIYYSQIVNDFQKGDIAEGYSVSREKKESFPLTVTSAQKNPTAFYLCASKSSGGSSYNEQFFGPGTRLTVL.

The V call is TRBV11-3, the J call TRBJ2-2; 9 positions match TRBD2. J gave up 1 base and V 9 bases, and 3 bases lay outside the gene matches. The CDR3 spans 14 residues. The germline V gene encodes CDR1 SGHNT and CDR2 YENEEA. The CDR3 spells CASSSGRNTGELFF. The CDR3 DNA sequence: TGTGCCAGTAGTAGCGGGAGGAACACCGGGGAGCTGTTTTTT.

The chain recombines TRBV11-2 with TRBJ2-3; 11 positions match TRBD2. V was pared by 6 bases and J by 2 bases, with 7 bases of the junction left unmatched. CDR3 length: 16 amino acids. The germline V gene encodes CDR1 SGHAT and CDR2 FQNNGV. The CDR3, as DNA: TGTGCCAGCAGGCGGCTAGCGGGGGGAGCCACAGATACGCAGTATTTT. This encodes CASRRLAGGATDTQYF.

This clone was seen once. The CDR3 spells CASSTGQGGNEKLFF. The CDR3 coding sequence is TGTGCCAGCAGCACAGGCCAGGGTGGTAATGAAAAACTGTTTTTT. This chain uses TRBV9 with TRBJ1-4; maybe TRBD1 (5 bases). Deletions cut 4 bases from V and 4 bases from J, with 14 bases between. Germline assignment: CDR1 SGDLS and CDR2 YYNGEE. This CDR3 region has 15 residues.

The J gene is TRBJ2-5, the V gene TRBV18; 9 positions agree with TRBD1. Germline V lookup: CDR1 KGHSH, CDR2 LQKENI. The CDR3 sequence is 16 residues long. The junction had 8 bases not matched to a gene; V was cut back by 3 bases and J by 3 bases. For the CDR3, the DNA is TGTGCCAGCTCACCTCGGACAGGGGCCGTCGAAGAGACCCAGTACTTC. Residues: CASSPRTGAVEETQYF.

This clone appeared a single time. The chain joins TRBV2 to TRBJ2-7; TRBD1 aligns across 8 bases. V trimming: 6 bases; J trimming: 2 bases; junction bases outside the gene matches: 6. In germline, CDR1 is SNHLY, CDR2 FYNNEI. The CDR3 contains 14 residues. The CDR3 DNA follows: TGTGCCAGCAGCGCCGGACAGGGCCCCTACGAGCAGTACTTC. Translated: CASSAGQGPYEQYF.

The chain joins TRBV7-9 to TRBJ2-5; TRBD2 aligns across 12 bases. The CDR3 contains 16 residues. V lost 3 bases and J lost 4; bases outside the gene matches: 6. Germline lookup yields CDR1 SEHNR and CDR2 FQNEAQ (reference sequence). Here the CDR3 DNA reads TGTGCCAGCAGCTTCCCTAGCGGGAGGGCCTTAGAGACCCAGTACTTC. Amino acids: CASSFPSGRALETQYF. The whole variable domain, filled in from reference TRBV7-9 and TRBJ2-5, reads DTGVSQNPRHKITKRGQNVTFRCDPISEHNRLYWYRQTLGQGPEFLTYFQNEAQLEKSRLLSDRFSAERPKGSFSTLEIQRTEQGDSAMYLCASSFPSGRALETQYFGPGTRLLVL.

The chain couples TRBV5-4 to TRBJ2-7; a weak D match, TRBD2 (6 bases). The CDR3 runs 13 residues. The V and J ends lost 1 base and 7 bases respectively, with 12 bases between them. CDR1 SGHNT and CDR2 YYREEE come from the germline V gene (reference sequence). The CDR3 DNA reads as TGTGCCAGCAGCTTGACCGCTGCGGGGGAGCAGTACTTC. Protein: CASSLTAAGEQYF.

The chain recombines TRBV11-2 with TRBJ1-1; possible D gene TRBD1, 5 bases. Germline assignment: CDR1 SGHAT and CDR2 FQNNGV. Trimming removed 5 bases from V and 0 bases from J, with 13 bases in between. The CDR3 is made up of 15 amino acids. In nucleotides, the CDR3 is TGTGCCAGCAGCCCCGGGTCGGGGCTGAACACTGAAGCTTTCTTT. This codes for CASSPGSGLNTEAFF.